Below are 2 T cell receptor delta chains sequenced from a single sample in a study of γδ T cells in repeated Plasmodium falciparum infection. TCRdb re-called the multiplex PCR reads with CATT. The data hold 75,000 to 95,000 delta-chain clones, with approximately 1% observed a single time. Gammadelta T cells were flow-sorted from PBMC into Vgamma9/Vdelta2+ and Vdelta2-negative populations for bulk analysis. The sample taken for sequencing was gamma-delta T cells from blood. All receptors derive from a pool of human donors (malaria-infected and uninfected, not separated).

Concerning this clone: With a far larger clone one base away, a read error is the likely cause. Other DNA sequences in this specimen translate into the identical CDR3. The rearrangement joins TRDV2 to TRDJ1; 10 nucleotides align to TRDD3. Germline V gives CDR1 GEAIGNYY, CDR2 EKD. The CDR3 length is 16 residues. The CDR3 DNA reads as TGTGCCTGCGACATGCTGGGGGATAGTAGGACCGATAAACTCATCTTT. Translation gives CACDMLGDSRTDKLIF.

This clone was detected many times. A far larger clone lies a single base away; this is likely a read error. The rearrangement uses TRDV2 and TRDJ1; D not resolved. CDR3 length: 16 residues. The V and J ends lost 0 bases and 0 bases respectively, with 13 bases between them. CDR1 and CDR2 (germline): GEAIGNYY, EKD. DNA of the CDR3: TGTGCCTGTGACACCGTGGAGGTCCGGTACACCGATAAACTCATCTTT. Amino acid sequence: CACDTVEVRYTDKLIF.